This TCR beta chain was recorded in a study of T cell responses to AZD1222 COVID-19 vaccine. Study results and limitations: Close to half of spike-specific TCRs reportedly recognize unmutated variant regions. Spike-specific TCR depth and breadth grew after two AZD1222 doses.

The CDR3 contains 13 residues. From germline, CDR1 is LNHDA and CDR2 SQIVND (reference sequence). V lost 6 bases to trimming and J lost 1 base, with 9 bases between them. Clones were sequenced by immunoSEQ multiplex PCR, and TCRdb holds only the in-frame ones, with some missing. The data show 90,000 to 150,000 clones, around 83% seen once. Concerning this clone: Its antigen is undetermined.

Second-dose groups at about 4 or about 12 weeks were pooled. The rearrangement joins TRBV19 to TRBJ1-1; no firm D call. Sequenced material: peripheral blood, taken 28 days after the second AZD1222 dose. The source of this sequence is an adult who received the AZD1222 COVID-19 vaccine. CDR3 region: CASSRTKNTEAFF. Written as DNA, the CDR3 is TGTGCCAGTAGCCGGACCAAGAACACTGAAGCTTTCTTT.